This TCR beta chain was captured in a study of blood T cell repertoires in COVID-19. For the study at large: COVID-19 samples collected from the United States, Italy and Spain covered acute and convalescent phases.

Data came from immunoSEQ multiplex PCR; TCRdb stores just in-frame clones and leaves some out. Of a few hundred thousand clones in the sample, approximately 84% are singletons; the top ten hold under 7%. The CDR3 runs to 15 residues. The germline CDR1 and CDR2 sequences are LGHDT and YNNKEL (reference sequence). J gave up 6 bases and V 4 bases, and 9 bases lay outside the gene matches. The sample comprised PBMCs or T cells enriched from blood (not recorded which). This sequence originates from a woman in her 50s who had been exposed to COVID-19. The genes are TRBV3-1 (or the pseudogene TRBV3-2) and TRBJ1-1; the match to TRBD1 covers 9 bases. The DNA for the CDR3 is TGTGCCAGCAGCCGCGGACAGGGGAGGAAGCCTGAAGCTTTCTTT. This gives the protein CASSRGQGRKPEAFF.